This TCR beta chain stems from a study of regulatory T cells in long-lasting Graves disease. The time point denotes: persistent/refractory GD, antithyroid drugs over 5 years with positive TRAb. The TCR library was made from RNA that had been extracted from PBMCs in TRIzol. Criteria from the American Thyroid Association guidelines were applied to diagnose Graves' disease. A roughly 10-milliliter sample of peripheral blood was drawn into EDTA tubes. Study results and caveats: New patients shared around 1,000 public clonotypes, and persistent patients shared more, with 2,741. With persistent disease, TRBV28, TRBJ1-2 and TRBJ2-5 were the favored segments.

Building the TCR beta libraries relied on iRepertoire HTBI primers, and CDR3 regions underwent Arm-PCR. MiXCR was run by TCRdb on the multiplex PCR reads, yielding one entry per CDR3 protein. The sample holds about 470,000 distinct CDR3 sequences, around 21% seen once. This clonotype was recorded at least ten times. Its antigen is undetermined. Germline V gene data show CDR1 as MDHEN and CDR2 as SYDVKM. V trimming: 5 bases; J trimming: 6 bases; junction bases outside the gene matches: 6. The CDR3 loop spans 15 amino acids. The V and J genes are TRBV28 and TRBJ1-6; TRBD1 agrees at 8 bases. The sequence derives from a female donor with Graves disease. This specimen consisted of peripheral blood mononuclear cells (PBMCs), obtained when the disease was refractory, from a patient treated with antithyroid drugs. CDR3 DNA: TGTGCCAGCAGTACCAGGACAGGGACTAATTCACCCCTCCACTTT. It specifies CASSTRTGTNSPLHF.